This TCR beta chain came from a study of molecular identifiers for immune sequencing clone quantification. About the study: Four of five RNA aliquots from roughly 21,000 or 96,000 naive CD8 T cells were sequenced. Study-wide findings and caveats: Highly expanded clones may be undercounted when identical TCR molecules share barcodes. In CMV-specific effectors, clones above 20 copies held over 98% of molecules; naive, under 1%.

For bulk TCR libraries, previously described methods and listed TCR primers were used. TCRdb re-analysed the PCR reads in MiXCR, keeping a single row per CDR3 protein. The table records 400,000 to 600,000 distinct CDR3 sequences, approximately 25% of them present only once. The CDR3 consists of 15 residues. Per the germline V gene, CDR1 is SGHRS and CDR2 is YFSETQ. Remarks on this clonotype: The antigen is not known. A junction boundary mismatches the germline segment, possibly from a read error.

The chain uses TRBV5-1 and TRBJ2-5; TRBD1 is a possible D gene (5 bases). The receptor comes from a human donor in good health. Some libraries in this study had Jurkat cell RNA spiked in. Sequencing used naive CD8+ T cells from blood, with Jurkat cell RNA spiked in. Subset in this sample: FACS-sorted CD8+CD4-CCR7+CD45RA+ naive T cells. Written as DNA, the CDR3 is TGCGCCAGCAGCTTGGTACAGGATCCCGCGGAGACCCAGTGCTTC. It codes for CASSLVQDPAETQCF.